The 13 T cell receptor beta chains below all came from one sample that was sequenced in a study of blood T cell repertoires in COVID-19. Only in-frame clones appear in the TCRdb table, and some are missing; sequencing was by immunoSEQ multiplex PCR. Among over 70,000 clones listed, 65% to 80% were seen once. Sequenced material: peripheral blood. These receptors originate from a human donor in a cohort sampled during active COVID-19.

The genes are TRBV19 and TRBJ2-4; 10 nucleotides match TRBD2. V lost 8 bases, J lost 5 bases, and 3 bases stayed unmatched. The germline V gene has CDR1 LNHDA and CDR2 SQIVND (reference sequence). CDR3 length: 13 residues. CDR3: CASVGLAENIQYF. DNA for the CDR3: TGTGCCAGTGTAGGACTAGCGGAAAACATTCAGTACTTC.

The chain recombines TRBV6-5 with TRBJ1-3; no reliable D call. Trimming removed 2 bases at V and 0 bases at J, with 8 bases between. This CDR3 has 15 residues. Per germline, CDR1 MNHEY and CDR2 SVGAGI. This CDR3 is CASSYAAVSGNTIYF. The CDR3 nucleotides are TGTGCCAGCAGTTACGCGGCAGTCTCTGGAAACACCATATATTTT.

The chain carries TRBV7-2 and TRBJ2-2; 10 nucleotides line up with TRBD1. The ends lost 5 bases at V and 7 bases at J; junction bases unmatched: 10. Germline V gene sequence: CDR1 SGHTA, CDR2 FQGNSA. This CDR3 comprises 16 residues. CDR3 residues: CASSARTGGAGGELFF. In DNA form, the CDR3 reads TGTGCCAGCAGCGCCAGGACAGGGGGGGCCGGCGGGGAGCTGTTTTTT.

The chain is built from TRBV11-2 and TRBJ1-6; maybe TRBD1 (6 bases). V lost 5 bases, J lost 7 bases, and 12 bases lay in between. This CDR3 spans 14 amino acids. Germline CDR1 and CDR2: SGHAT and FQNNGV. The CDR3 DNA sequence: TGTGCCAGCAGCACTCGGACAGCCAATTCACCCCTCCACTTT. Encoded protein: CASSTRTANSPLHF.

The chain has TRBV29-1 and TRBJ2-3, with 11 bases identical to TRBD2. Trimming removed 6 bases from V and 3 bases from J; junction bases left unmatched: 11. The CDR3 runs 16 residues. Germline V gene lookup returns CDR1 SQVTM and CDR2 ANQGSEA. The CDR3 DNA is TGCAGCGTGGCCGGAACTAGCGGGAGTGGGACAGATACGCAGTATTTT. Translating gives CSVAGTSGSGTDTQYF.

This clone has more than one count but fewer than ten. V gene TRBV28 combines with J gene TRBJ1-2; 8 positions agree with TRBD1. The trim removed 8 bases at V and 1 base at J, leaving 12 bases unmatched. This CDR3 is built from 16 residues. The germline CDR1 and CDR2 sequences are MDHEN and SYDVKM. CDR3 sequence (DNA): TGTGCCAGCGCTACTACCGGGACAGGTCTTAACTATGGCTACACCTTC. This translates into CASATTGTGLNYGYTF.

A single count supports this clone. The rearrangement joins TRBV28 to TRBJ2-2; D is perhaps TRBD1 (5 bases). V was shortened by 7 bases and J by 5 bases, with 11 bases between the two germline ends. This CDR3 has 13 residues. Germline V gene sequence: CDR1 MDHEN, CDR2 SYDVKM. In nucleotides, the CDR3 is TGTGCCAGCAAGAGACAGACGACCGGGGAGCTGTTTTTT. The encoded protein is CASKRQTTGELFF.

V is TRBV6-5 and J is TRBJ2-5; 11 bases match TRBD2. Germline CDR1 MNHEY, CDR2 SVGAGI. With V trimmed by 5 bases and J by 5 bases, 4 bases remained unmatched. The CDR3 sequence is 14 residues long. The CDR3 DNA reads TGTGCCAGCAGTATTGGACTAGCGGGCGAGACCCAGTACTTC. It is translated as CASSIGLAGETQYF.

The chain employs TRBV6-5 and TRBJ2-1, with D possibly TRBD1 on 5 matching bases. V lost 6 bases, J lost 6 bases, and 12 bases lay in between. CDR1 and CDR2 from the germline V gene are MNHEY and SVGAGI. The CDR3 has 13 amino acids. The CDR3 here is CASRDSSLNEQFF. The CDR3 DNA sequence: TGTGCCAGCAGAGACAGTTCCCTCAATGAGCAGTTCTTC.

This clone was seen just once. The chain links TRBV11-2 to TRBJ1-2; 9 bases map to TRBD1. This CDR3 is built from 15 residues. The J segment lost 3 bases and the V segment lost 4 bases, leaving 6 bases of the junction unmatched. Germline assignment: CDR1 SGHAT and CDR2 FQNNGV. The CDR3 protein is CASSSNRGRDYGYTF. CDR3 DNA sequence: TGTGCCAGCAGCTCAAACAGGGGGCGAGACTATGGCTACACCTTC.

This clone has a handful of counts. The chain carries TRBV14 and TRBJ1-1; D call uncertain. V gave up 3 bases and J gave up 1 base, with 6 bases separating them. The CDR3 totals 13 residues. CDR1 and CDR2 (germline): SGHDN, FVKESK. In DNA, the CDR3 is TGTGCCAGCAGCCAGTTTAGGAACACTGAAGCTTTCTTT. Translation: CASSQFRNTEAFF.

This chain connects TRBV29-1 to TRBJ2-7; 8 bases map to TRBD1. V gave up 4 bases and J gave up 5 bases; unmatched junction bases: 7. Germline values: CDR1 SQVTM, CDR2 ANQGSEA. CDR3 size: 13 residues. The CDR3: CSVVRDRRNEQYF. The CDR3 DNA reads TGCAGCGTTGTTCGGGACAGGCGCAACGAGCAGTACTTC.

The chain recombines TRBV19 with TRBJ1-5; 8 bases match TRBD1. This CDR3 has 15 amino acids. In germline, CDR1 is LNHDA, CDR2 SQIVND (reference sequence). The trim removed 5 bases at V and 2 bases at J, leaving 5 bases unmatched. CDR3 in DNA: TGTGCCAGTAGTGACGACAGGGGTGGCAATCAGCCCCAGCATTTT. Translation gives CASSDDRGGNQPQHF.